This passage covers 2 T cell receptor beta chains from one sample sequenced in a study of PD-1 and CTLA-4 blockade in melanoma. Data came from immunoSEQ multiplex PCR; TCRdb stores just in-frame clones and leaves some out. The table lists about 21,000 clones, around 88% of them singletons. Sequenced here: CD8+ T cells from peripheral blood, sampled before anti-PD-1 treatment. The receptor source for this set is a human donor with melanoma.

The count of this clone is one. The V gene is TRBV6-5, the J gene TRBJ1-6; no firm D call. V was pared by 2 bases and J by 5 bases, with 7 bases between. The CDR3 is made up of 14 amino acids. Germline CDR1 and CDR2: MNHEY and SVGAGI. The CDR3: CASSYRGDNSPLHF. In nucleotides, the CDR3 is TGTGCCAGCAGTTACAGAGGAGATAATTCACCCCTCCACTTT.

The chain uses TRBV7-8 and TRBJ2-1, with TRBD1 matching 9 bases. CDR1 is SGHVS and CDR2 is FQNEAQ in the germline V gene. The CDR3 sequence is 16 residues long. V was pared by 4 bases and J by 8 bases, with 12 bases of the junction left unmatched. The CDR3, as DNA: TGTGCCAGCAGCTCTGAGGGGGGACAGGGCATCGATGAGCAGTTCTTC. Amino acids: CASSSEGGQGIDEQFF.